Sequencing of this T cell receptor (beta chain) was carried out in a study of T cell responses to AZD1222 COVID-19 vaccine. This CDR3 has 14 amino acids. The V and J ends lost 7 bases and 7 bases respectively, with 19 bases between them. Germline CDR1 MNHEY, CDR2 SVGAGI. As regards this clone: What it binds is unknown.

Study outcomes and limitations: Donors were chiefly white British, with a greater number of females, and clonal diversity was perhaps underestimated. Two AZD1222 administrations were followed by greater Spike-specific TCR breadth and depth.

The table came from immunoSEQ multiplex PCR; TCRdb's copy has only in-frame clones and leaves some out. Among 120,000 or so clones listed, 80% to 90% were seen once. The receptor was isolated from an adult in good health. V gene TRBV6-5 combines with J gene TRBJ1-2; D is uncertain. Source: peripheral blood, taken on day 0 of AZD1222 vaccination. In DNA, the CDR3 is TGTGCCAGCACCATCAGCGCCGGGCCCGGTGGCTACACCTTC. It specifies CASTISAGPGGYTF.